Following are 29 T cell receptor beta chains from one sample sequenced in a study of patients and donors after allogeneic stem cell transplantation. TCRdb independently ran MiXCR on the RT-PCR reads; one entry per CDR3 protein. The sample has 920,000 or so distinct CDR3 sequences, more than 15% seen once. The source material was blood, either unsorted or a sorted T cell fraction (not recorded which). The receptors here all came from a human donor who was either an allogeneic HSCT recipient or a stem cell or donor lymphocyte infusion donor (not recorded which). It is not recorded whose cells these are; they may come from a transplant donor.

This rearrangement joins TRBV5-1 to TRBJ2-2; 7 nucleotides line up with TRBD2. Germline assignment: CDR1 SGHRS and CDR2 YFSETQ. J was trimmed by 0 bases and V by 4 bases; bases with no gene match: 6. CDR3 length: 16 residues. The CDR3 here is CASSTRLAPNTGELFF. CDR3 bases: TGCGCCAGCAGCACGCGACTAGCTCCGAACACCGGGGAGCTGTTTTTT.

This clonotype was counted only a few times. The rearrangement joins TRBV24-1 to TRBJ2-7; D possibly corresponds to TRBD2 (7 bases). Trimming removed 4 bases at V and 7 bases at J, with 16 bases between. This CDR3 is built from 14 residues. Germline CDR1 and CDR2: KGHDR and SFDVKD. CDR3 in DNA: TGTGCCACCAGTGAGTCGGGGGGCCTTGTGGAGCAGTACTTC. Residues: CATSESGGLVEQYF.

This clonotype turned up a few times. The rearrangement uses TRBV12-3 or TRBV12-4 and TRBJ1-1; TRBD1 is a possible D gene (6 bases). The CDR3 spans 15 residues. In DNA, the CDR3 is TGTGCGATCGCGGAGGGGGGCGGGGGATCCACTGAAGCTTTCTTT. Its protein product is CAIAEGGGGSTEAFF.

V and J are TRBV4-3 and TRBJ2-7; D might be TRBD2 (6 bases). The V end lost 1 base, the J end lost 0 bases, and 13 bases lay between the germline ends. This CDR3 region has 16 residues. Germline assignment: CDR1 LGHNA and CDR2 YSLEER. CDR3 loop: CASSQAVKDYSYEQYF. In DNA form, the CDR3 reads TGCGCCAGCAGCCAAGCGGTTAAGGACTACTCCTACGAGCAGTACTTC.

This clonotype showed up just a few times. This sequence joins TRBV9 and TRBJ2-3; D tentatively fits TRBD1 or TRBD2 (5 bases each). CDR1 and CDR2 from the germline V gene are SGDLS and YYNGEE. V lost 3 bases and J 1 base, leaving 15 bases between the germline ends. CDR3 length equals 16 residues. The DNA of the CDR3 is TGTGCCAGCAGCGCAACCGGGACCAGGGGCACAGATACGCAGTATTTT. This gives the protein CASSATGTRGTDTQYF. Full variable domain (missing parts from reference TRBV9 and TRBJ2-3): DSGVTQTPKHLITATGQRVTLRCSPRSGDLSVYWYQQSLDQGLQFLIQYYNGEERAKGNILERFSAQQFPDLHSELNLSSLELGDSALYFCASSATGTRGTDTQYFGPGTRLTVL.

The chain employs TRBV12-3 or TRBV12-4 and TRBJ1-5; maybe TRBD1 (5 bases). Trimming took off 2 bases at V and 2 bases at J, with 16 bases between the two ends. This CDR3 spans 17 amino acids. Here the CDR3 DNA reads TGTGCCAGCAGTTTAAACCTTGGGGGGAACGGCAATCAGCCCCAGCATTTT. It translates to CASSLNLGGNGNQPQHF.

This chain uses TRBV4-2 with TRBJ1-5; 7 bases map to TRBD1. Per the germline V gene, CDR1 is LGHNA and CDR2 is YNFKEQ. After removal of 2 bases from V and 6 bases from J, the junction contained 4 bases not matched to a gene. CDR3 length equals 14 residues. CDR3 DNA: TGTGCCAGCAGCCAACTCAGGGGGGGTCAGCCCCAGCATTTT. It yields the protein CASSQLRGGQPQHF.

This clonotype has more than one count but fewer than ten. V and J are TRBV20-1 and TRBJ2-7; tentative D call: TRBD1 (6 bases). The CDR3 is made up of 15 amino acids. Germline values: CDR1 DFQATT, CDR2 SNEGSKA (reference sequence). The V end lost 1 base, the J end lost 1 base, and 14 bases lay between the germline ends. In DNA, the CDR3 is TGCAGTGCTAGAGCACTAGGGGGTCCTTCCTACGAGCAGTACTTC. It codes for CSARALGGPSYEQYF.

The chain couples TRBV20-1 to TRBJ1-1; perhaps TRBD1 as D (6 bases). V was cut by 0 bases and J by 1 base, with 18 bases left in between. Germline V gene data show CDR1 as DFQATT and CDR2 as SNEGSKA (reference sequence). The CDR3 sequence is 17 residues long. In DNA form, the CDR3 reads TGCAGTGCTAGAGACAGAAGAACAGGGACACAGAACACTGAAGCTTTCTTT. It specifies CSARDRRTGTQNTEAFF.

This clonotype was observed a handful of times. The CDR3 DNA is TGTGCCAGCAGCTTGGACTCCCGGACAGCCAAAAACATTCAGTACTTC. It specifies CASSLDSRTAKNIQYF. The chain has TRBV5-5 and TRBJ2-4; D not certain. The V gene's germline CDR1 is SGHKS and CDR2 YYEKEE (reference sequence). CDR3 length: 16 residues. V was pared by 0 bases and J by 0 bases, with 10 bases between.

This clonotype was counted a few times. The chain uses TRBV12-3 or TRBV12-4 and TRBJ2-7, with 11 bases matching TRBD2. CDR3 size: 17 residues. The V gene end was trimmed by 6 bases and the J gene end by 0 bases; junction bases not matched to a gene: 10. The CDR3 DNA follows: TGTGCCAGCAGCGGTACTAGCGGGAGTAGGTCCTCCTACGAGCAGTACTTC. Residues: CASSGTSGSRSSYEQYF.

This clonotype was observed at least ten times. V gene TRBV5-1 combines with J gene TRBJ2-2; TRBD2 agrees at 11 bases. The germline V gene encodes CDR1 SGHRS and CDR2 YFSETQ. V was clipped by 6 bases and J by 1 base; unmatched bases: 5. This CDR3 is built from 16 residues. DNA for the CDR3: TGCGCCAGCAAGTCCGGGACTAGCGGGAACACCGGGGAGCTGTTTTTT. It specifies CASKSGTSGNTGELFF.

The chain carries TRBV21-1 and TRBJ2-6; the D call TRBD1 from the table was never checked on the DNA. TRBV21-1 is described as a pseudogene. The CDR3 consists of 19 residues. The CDR3 here is CASSKGELRGATGANVLTF. The CDR3 bases are TGTGCCAGCAGCAAAGGAGAGTTACGGGGGGCGACTGGGGCCAACGTCCTGACTTTC.

This rearrangement joins TRBV16 to TRBJ2-1; TRBD1 or TRBD2 may be the D gene (7 bases each). The CDR3 runs 18 residues. Germline V gene data show CDR1 as KGHSY and CDR2 as FQNENV. V gave up 8 bases and J gave up 0 bases, with 23 bases separating them. DNA of the CDR3: TGTGCCAGCTCAAGACAGGGAGGGGTGGACAGCTCCTACAATGAGCAGTTCTTC. This encodes CASSRQGGVDSSYNEQFF.

V gene TRBV7-9 combines with J gene TRBJ2-3, with 7 bases aligning to TRBD2. The CDR3 has 17 amino acids. Germline V CDR1 and CDR2: SEHNR, FQNEAQ (reference sequence). V shed 5 bases, J shed 0 bases, and the junction held 11 bases outside the gene matches. CDR3 nucleotide sequence: TGTGCCAGCAGCCCTAGGGTGCGGGAGAGGAGCACAGATACGCAGTATTTT. Translated: CASSPRVRERSTDTQYF.

The chain carries TRBV5-1 and TRBJ2-1, with 9 bases identical to TRBD1. This CDR3 contains 14 residues. CDR1 is SGHRS, CDR2 YFSETQ, per germline. J gave up 10 bases and V 4 bases, and 9 bases lay outside the gene matches. In DNA, the CDR3 is TGCGCCAGCAGCAACCAACAGGGGGCGAGGGAGCAGTTCTTC. Protein: CASSNQQGAREQFF.

This clonotype was counted only a few times. The rearrangement links TRBV7-9 to TRBJ1-4; no firm D call. The ends were cut back, 5 bases at V and 7 bases at J, with 17 bases in the middle. The CDR3 extends over 15 amino acids. Germline values: CDR1 SEHNR, CDR2 FQNEAQ (reference sequence). The CDR3 bases are TGTGCCAGCAGCCCCCTAGCGGCGGGGAGTGAAAAACTGTTTTTT. It translates to CASSPLAAGSEKLFF.

V gene TRBV2 combines with J gene TRBJ1-6, with 7 nucleotides matching TRBD1. J lost 10 bases, V lost 6 bases, and 6 bases had no gene match. CDR1 SNHLY and CDR2 FYNNEI come from the germline V gene. CDR3 length: 13 residues. CDR3 loop: CASRQGIGSPLHF. Written as DNA, the CDR3 is TGTGCCAGCAGACAGGGGATTGGATCACCCCTCCACTTT.

This clonotype was recorded a few times. The chain is built from TRBV29-1 and TRBJ2-1; 7 positions agree with TRBD2. Germline V gene sequence: CDR1 SQVTM, CDR2 ANQGSEA. Trimming at V came to 8 bases and at J to 8 bases, leaving 15 bases not matched to a gene. The CDR3 loop spans 14 amino acids. This CDR3 reads CSWGSLRGMDEQFF. As DNA, the CDR3 is TGCAGCTGGGGCAGTTTGCGGGGGATGGATGAGCAGTTCTTC.

The V and J genes are TRBV29-1 and TRBJ2-1; 10 bases are shared with TRBD2. Germline V gene sequence: CDR1 SQVTM, CDR2 ANQGSEA. This CDR3 region has 15 residues. The J segment lost 9 bases and the V segment lost 4 bases, leaving 12 bases of the junction unmatched. CDR3 region: CSVGGLAGVLVEQFF. The CDR3 DNA sequence: TGCAGCGTTGGGGGGCTAGCGGGAGTCTTGGTTGAGCAGTTCTTC.

The CDR3 nucleotides are TGTGCCAGCAGCCCGGGGGGGCTGGGCACCGGGGAGCTGTTTTTT. Its protein is CASSPGGLGTGELFF. The chain couples TRBV6-1 to TRBJ2-2, with 8 bases identical to TRBD2. The V segment lost 6 bases and the J segment 4 bases; nucleotides outside the gene matches: 7. The CDR3 runs 15 residues. Germline V gene data show CDR1 as MNHNS and CDR2 as SASEGT.

V and J are TRBV5-1 and TRBJ2-2; D remains unclear. Trimming took 3 bases from V and 6 from J, leaving 15 bases between them. CDR1 SGHRS and CDR2 YFSETQ come from the germline V gene. The CDR3 is 15 amino acids. CDR3 sequence (DNA): TGCGCCAGCAGCTGGAGATCTGGGCTGGCCGGGGAGCTGTTTTTT. This gives the protein CASSWRSGLAGELFF.

This clonotype was detected only a few times. The gene calls are TRBV6-2 or TRBV6-3 and TRBJ2-1, with 13 nucleotides matching TRBD2. This CDR3 spans 14 amino acids. Per germline, CDR1 MNHEY and CDR2 SVGEGT. J lost 15 bases, V lost 2 bases, and 7 bases had no gene match. For the CDR3, the DNA is TGTGCCAGCAGTTACGGAAGACTAGCGGGGGGCGCGTTCTTC. Translating it yields CASSYGRLAGGAFF.

The sample holds a few counts of this clonotype. The rearrangement joins TRBV4-1 to TRBJ2-2; 7 positions agree with TRBD2. J gave up 8 bases and V 0 bases, and 9 bases lay outside the gene matches. CDR3 length: 16 residues. Germline V lookup: CDR1 MGHRA, CDR2 YSYEKL. The CDR3 coding sequence is TGCGCCAGCAGCCAAGAGGAGCGGGGTGGGACGGGGGAGCTGTTTTTT. Translation gives CASSQEERGGTGELFF.

The V call is TRBV18, the J call TRBJ2-2; D possibly uses TRBD1 or TRBD2 (5 bases each). Germline V CDR1 and CDR2: KGHSH, LQKENI. This CDR3 is built from 16 residues. Trimming pared 1 base from V and 2 bases from J, leaving 11 bases between. The CDR3 coding sequence is TGTGCCAGCTCACCACTGTCCGGGACCAACACCGGGGAGCTGTTTTTT. This codes for CASSPLSGTNTGELFF.

This clonotype showed up just a few times. The chain employs TRBV15 and TRBJ2-2, with 11 bases matching TRBD1. V shed 5 bases and J 5 bases; nucleotides not matched to a gene: 10. Looked up from germline, CDR1 is LNHNV and CDR2 is YYDKDF (reference sequence). CDR3 length equals 17 residues. CDR3 in DNA: TGTGCCACCAGCGGTCAACCGGGACAGGGGGTTACCGGGGAGCTGTTTTTT. Residues: CATSGQPGQGVTGELFF.

This clonotype was detected only a few times. CDR3: CASSPVGGGPDTGELFF. The CDR3 nucleotides read TGTGCCAGCAGCCCCGTAGGGGGAGGGCCGGACACCGGGGAGCTGTTTTTT. This chain connects TRBV12-3 or TRBV12-4 to TRBJ2-2, with TRBD2 as a possible D gene (7 bases). This CDR3 has 17 residues. Trimming stripped 6 bases from V and 3 bases from J, with 20 bases between.

This clonotype has a count of ten or more. The rearrangement links TRBV27 to TRBJ2-2; 9 bases align to TRBD2. Looked up from germline, CDR1 is MNHEY and CDR2 is SMNVEV (reference sequence). V lost 6 bases to trimming and J lost 0 bases; unmatched junction nucleotides: 5. CDR3 length: 16 amino acids. In DNA form, the CDR3 reads TGTGCCAGCAGCTTTAAGCGGGAGGCGAACACCGGGGAGCTGTTTTTT. Its translation is CASSFKREANTGELFF.

V is TRBV18 and J is TRBJ2-1; 7 bases are shared with TRBD2. The CDR3 totals 15 residues. Germline V gene lookup returns CDR1 KGHSH and CDR2 LQKENI. J lost 4 bases, V lost 8 bases, and 11 bases had no gene match. The CDR3 reads CASTSRRAGYNEQFF. In DNA form, the CDR3 reads TGTGCCAGCACTTCCCGGCGAGCGGGGTACAATGAGCAGTTCTTC.